Listed below are T cell receptor beta chains from one sample, sequenced in a study of blood T cells in healthy people across ages. TCRdb reanalysed the 5' RACE reads using MiXCR and keeps one entry per CDR3 protein. Among hundreds of thousands of distinct CDR3 sequences listed, under 25% were seen once. The material sequenced was blood. The origin of the receptors is an older man in good health. Each CDR3 is given with its conserved first and last residue. Fields, in order: clone size, V gene, J gene, D gene, CDR3 DNA, CDR3 protein. A D gene is named only where the DNA matches it firmly. The size of a clone is reported for some rows only, either as once, few or many, or as a class for expanded clones.

clone_size: many; v_call: TRBV4-1; j_call: TRBJ1-4; d_call: NA; cdr3_nt: TGCGCCAGCAGCCTTTCCGCTCTTGAAAAACTGTTTTTT; cdr3_aa: CASSLSALEKLFF
clone_size: NA; v_call: TRBV6-6; j_call: TRBJ2-5; d_call: TRBD2; cdr3_nt: TGTGCCAGCAGTTACTCGGGACTAGCGGGCGAGACCCAGTACTTC; cdr3_aa: CASSYSGLAGETQYF
clone_size: NA; v_call: TRBV29-1; j_call: TRBJ2-3; d_call: TRBD1; cdr3_nt: TGCAGCGCTCCGGGACAGGGGCGGAATACGCAGTATTTT; cdr3_aa: CSAPGQGRNTQYF
clone_size: few; v_call: TRBV7-2; j_call: TRBJ2-1; d_call: TRBD2; cdr3_nt: TGTGCCAGCACCCAAACTGGGACTAGCGGGAGAGGCTCCTACAATGAGCAGTTCTTC; cdr3_aa: CASTQTGTSGRGSYNEQFF
clone_size: NA; v_call: TRBV11-1; j_call: TRBJ1-2; d_call: NA; cdr3_nt: TGTGCCAGCAGCTTAGCGCAAAGCGGTCGAGGCTACACCTTC; cdr3_aa: CASSLAQSGRGYTF
clone_size: few; v_call: TRBV12-5; j_call: TRBJ2-1; d_call: NA; cdr3_nt: TGTGCTAGTGGTTTGGCGGGGAATGAGCAGTTCTTC; cdr3_aa: CASGLAGNEQFF
clone_size: few; v_call: TRBV28; j_call: TRBJ1-2; d_call: TRBD1; cdr3_nt: TGTGCCAGCAGCTTAGGGACAGGCTACTATGGCTACACCTTC; cdr3_aa: CASSLGTGYYGYTF
clone_size: NA; v_call: TRBV3-1; j_call: TRBJ2-7; d_call: TRBD1; cdr3_nt: TGTGCCAGCAGCCAAGCGCTGATGACAGGGCAATACCTCTACGAGCAGTACTTC; cdr3_aa: CASSQALMTGQYLYEQYF
clone_size: once; v_call: TRBV3-1; j_call: TRBJ2-1; d_call: TRBD2; cdr3_nt: TGTGCCAGCAGCCAGACTAGCGGGAGGATCAATGAGCAGTTCTTC; cdr3_aa: CASSQTSGRINEQFF
clone_size: NA; v_call: TRBV20-1; j_call: TRBJ1-5; d_call: NA; cdr3_nt: TGCAGTGGGGTCGAAGCCCTCTATAGCAATCAGCCCCAGCATTTT; cdr3_aa: CSGVEALYSNQPQHF
clone_size: NA; v_call: TRBV5-1; j_call: TRBJ2-2; d_call: NA; cdr3_nt: TGCGCCAGCAGCTTGGATACGGCGGCCGGGGAGCTGTTTTTT; cdr3_aa: CASSLDTAAGELFF
clone_size: few; v_call: TRBV6-1; j_call: TRBJ2-1; d_call: TRBD2; cdr3_nt: TGTGCCGGGCGGACTAGCGGGCACAATGAGCAGTTCTTC; cdr3_aa: CAGRTSGHNEQFF
clone_size: many; v_call: TRBV20-1; j_call: TRBJ1-4; d_call: NA; cdr3_nt: TGCAGTGCTAGTCTGGGAACTAATGAAAAACTGTTTTTT; cdr3_aa: CSASLGTNEKLFF
clone_size: NA; v_call: TRBV7-2; j_call: TRBJ2-5; d_call: TRBD2; cdr3_nt: TGTGCCAGCAGCATCTCAGGGACTAGCGGGAGCGGGACCCAGTACTTC; cdr3_aa: CASSISGTSGSGTQYF
clone_size: NA; v_call: TRBV10-3; j_call: TRBJ2-3; d_call: TRBD1; cdr3_nt: TGTGCCATCAGTGAGCGGGACAGGGGGCGCGGAGATACGCAGTATTTT; cdr3_aa: CAISERDRGRGDTQYF
clone_size: NA; v_call: TRBV7-8; j_call: TRBJ2-5; d_call: NA; cdr3_nt: TGTGCCGTCCAAGGGGTGGAGGACTTC; cdr3_aa: CAVQGVEDF
clone_size: NA; v_call: TRBV20-1; j_call: TRBJ2-4; d_call: NA; cdr3_nt: TGCAGTGCTATCCCCAGGGAGAGGACATCCGGCATTCAGTACTTC; cdr3_aa: CSAIPRERTSGIQYF
clone_size: few; v_call: TRBV20-1; j_call: TRBJ1-2; d_call: NA; cdr3_nt: TGCAGTGCTAGACCCCCAGGGAGTTCATCTGGCTACACCTTC; cdr3_aa: CSARPPGSSSGYTF
clone_size: NA; v_call: TRBV21-1; j_call: TRBJ2-7; d_call: NA; cdr3_nt: TGTGCCAGCCGGATTTCCCACAGGGCGTGGTACGAGCAGTACTTC; cdr3_aa: CASRISHRAWYEQYF
clone_size: NA; v_call: TRBV7-2; j_call: TRBJ2-5; d_call: NA; cdr3_nt: TGTGCCAGCAGCTTACCGTCCCCGCAAGAGACCCAGTACTTC; cdr3_aa: CASSLPSPQETQYF
clone_size: NA; v_call: TRBV5-1; j_call: TRBJ1-3; d_call: NA; cdr3_nt: TGCGCCAGCAGTACTGACGGAATCTCTGGAAACACCATATATTTT; cdr3_aa: CASSTDGISGNTIYF
clone_size: NA; v_call: TRBV5-1; j_call: TRBJ2-5; d_call: NA; cdr3_nt: TGCGCCAGCAGCTCTCTAGGACGGCCAGAGGAGACCCAGTACTTC; cdr3_aa: CASSSLGRPEETQYF
clone_size: few; v_call: TRBV6-2/TRBV6-3; j_call: TRBJ1-5; d_call: NA; cdr3_nt: TGTGCCAGCAGTGTAACAGGGTCGGGCAATCAGCCCCAGCATTTT; cdr3_aa: CASSVTGSGNQPQHF
clone_size: few; v_call: TRBV20-1; j_call: TRBJ1-5; d_call: TRBD1; cdr3_nt: TGCAGTGCTAGTTTCCCGGGACAGTCCTCTCAGCCCCAGCATTTT; cdr3_aa: CSASFPGQSSQPQHF